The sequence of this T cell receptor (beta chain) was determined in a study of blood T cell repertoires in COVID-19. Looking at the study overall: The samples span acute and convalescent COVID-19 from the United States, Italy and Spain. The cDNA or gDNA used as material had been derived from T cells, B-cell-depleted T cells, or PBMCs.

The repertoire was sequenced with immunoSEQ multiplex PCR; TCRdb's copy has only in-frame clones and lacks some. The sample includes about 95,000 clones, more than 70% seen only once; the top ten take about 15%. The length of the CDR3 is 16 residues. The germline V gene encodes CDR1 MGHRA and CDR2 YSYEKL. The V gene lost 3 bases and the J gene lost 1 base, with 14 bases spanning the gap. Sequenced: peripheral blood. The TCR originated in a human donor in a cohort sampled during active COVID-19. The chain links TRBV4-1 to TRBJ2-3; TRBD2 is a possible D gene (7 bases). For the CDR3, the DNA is TGCGCCAGCAGCCAGATAGGGGGGGGGCGCACAGATACGCAGTATTTT. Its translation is CASSQIGGGRTDTQYF.